One sample yielded the 7 T cell receptor beta chains listed below, sequenced in a study of blood T cells in healthy people across ages. Alongside a J-beta primer mix, a sample-barcoded 5' primer served in a second PCR lasting about 6 to 11 cycles. TCRdb ran MiXCR on the 5' RACE reads and lists one entry per CDR3 protein. The sample carries some 1,800,000 distinct CDR3 sequences, 35% to 50% recorded once. Material: blood. The origin of the receptors is a human donor in good health.

About this clonotype itself: The junction departs from germline at one end; a sequencing error may be responsible. J is TRBJ2-5 and V is TRBV6-2 or TRBV6-3; TRBD1 might be the D (6 bases). The CDR3 has 12 residues. Germline V CDR1 and CDR2: MNHEY, SVGEGT. The CDR3 loop is CASSLYRENQYF. Written as DNA, the CDR3 is TGTGCCAGCAGTCTCTACAGGGAGAACCAGTACTTC.

This clonotype has a handful of counts. The chain carries TRBV7-9 and TRBJ2-7, with a tentative D call TRBD2 (6 bases). The end of the DNA is better explained by TRBJ2-5, so the J call may be wrong. Germline V gene lookup returns CDR1 SEHNR and CDR2 FQNEAQ (reference sequence). The CDR3 has 18 residues. CDR3 loop: CASSPSPLEVGGQETQYF. CDR3 nucleotide sequence: TGTGCCAGCAGCCCTAGCCCCCTTGAGGTCGGGGGTCAAGAGACCCAGTACTTC.

This clonotype was found a few times. The chain recombines TRBV20-1 with TRBJ1-1; D is uncertain. Germline V gene sequence: CDR1 DFQATT, CDR2 SNEGSKA (reference sequence). The CDR3 spans 15 residues. V was cut by 4 bases and J by 1 base, with 16 bases left in between. The CDR3 loop reads CSAIPSWNANTEAFF. In DNA, the CDR3 is TGCAGTGCTATCCCCTCCTGGAACGCGAACACTGAAGCTTTCTTT.

The V and J genes are TRBV3-1 and TRBJ2-5, with D unclear. Trimming stripped 5 bases from V and 3 bases from J, with 10 bases between. The CDR3 extends over 13 amino acids. Germline CDR1 reads LGHDT; CDR2 reads YNNKEL (reference sequence). This CDR3 is CASSALTKETQYF. The CDR3 DNA sequence: TGTGCCAGCAGCGCGCTAACAAAAGAGACCCAGTACTTC.

The chain joins TRBV12-3 or TRBV12-4 to TRBJ2-5; tentatively, D is TRBD1 or TRBD2 (6 bases each). The V end lost 0 bases, the J end lost 5 bases, and 13 bases lay between the germline ends. The CDR3 contains 15 residues. The DNA for the CDR3 is TGTGCCAGCAGTTTAGCGGGATGGGGGGCGGAGACCCAGTACTTC. This gives the protein CASSLAGWGAETQYF.

The chain joins TRBV12-3 or TRBV12-4 to TRBJ1-1; perhaps TRBD1 as D (6 bases). V lost 7 bases to trimming and J lost 5 bases, with 17 bases between them. This CDR3 region has 14 residues. Written as DNA, the CDR3 is TGTGCCAGCATGAGGGGGGCGCGGAGGACTGAAGCTTTCTTT. Protein sequence: CASMRGARRTEAFF.

This clonotype was counted between two and nine times. The CDR3 nucleotides are TGCAGTGCTAGCCGGAGTTCTTCTTCTGATGGCTACACCTTC. As protein: CSASRSSSSDGYTF. The chain is built from TRBV20-1 and TRBJ1-2; D is unresolved. Trimming took 3 bases from V and 6 from J, leaving 17 bases between them. CDR3 length equals 14 residues. Germline V gene data show CDR1 as DFQATT and CDR2 as SNEGSKA (reference sequence).